This T cell receptor beta chain came from a study of blood T cell repertoires in COVID-19. Whole-study context: Samples came from the United States, Italy and Spain, spanning acute and convalescent COVID-19. T cells, B-cell-depleted T cells, or PBMCs supplied cDNA or gDNA.

Original handling: Amplification from reference gene primers served as the basis for estimated nucleated cell counts. Using immunoSEQ multiplex PCR, the repertoire was profiled, and TCRdb retains in-frame clones only, with some absent. The D gene and trimming were derived from the DNA, and the V and J assignments and clone size from that table. In the table there are about 310,000 clones, roughly 84% of which are singletons. This clone appeared a single time. This CDR3 spans 16 amino acids. Germline V gives CDR1 LNHNV, CDR2 YYDKDF (reference sequence). The V and J ends lost 1 base and 6 bases, in that order; junction bases with no gene match: 8.

The genes are TRBV15 and TRBJ2-1, with TRBD2 identical over 8 bases. Sequenced: peripheral blood. This TCR was recovered from a man between 45 and 60 years old with active or convalescent COVID-19. The CDR3 here is CATSRGNGRVANEQFF. CDR3 in DNA: TGTGCCACCAGCAGAGGTAACGGGAGGGTAGCCAATGAGCAGTTCTTC.